This T cell receptor beta chain emerged from a study of CD8 T cells in ankylosing spondylitis. From the 5' RACE reads, TCRdb called clonotypes with MiXCR, one entry per CDR3 protein. The data hold 200,000 to 250,000 distinct CDR3 sequences, with roughly a tenth observed a single time. This clonotype was observed many times. Its antigen is undetermined. CDR3 size: 15 residues. Between the trimmed V and J ends, which lost 3 bases and 3 bases, there was a span of 15 bases. Looked up from germline, CDR1 is SGHRS and CDR2 is YFSETQ. Whole-study findings and limits: The authors reported significant enrichment of disease-linked clones in matched ankylosing spondylitis synovial fluid.

This chain connects TRBV5-1 to TRBJ1-1, with D possibly matching TRBD1 (6 bases). The sequence was obtained from a male donor with ankylosing spondylitis or in good health (not recorded which). The sequenced sample was blood, either unsorted or a sorted T cell fraction (not recorded which). The CDR3 is CASSSLQGRDTEAFF. The CDR3 DNA follows: TGCGCCAGCAGCTCTCTACAGGGTCGGGACACTGAAGCTTTCTTT.